This T cell receptor (beta chain) was retrieved from a study of cytomegalovirus exposure and HLA in healthy donors. Study results and caveats: A later examination showed that TCR association rates differed by HLA locus, with DRB1 most and HLA-C fewest. It was assumed in the presence/absence analyses that sequencing depth was roughly uniform across donors.

PCR employed 60 Vbeta and 13 Jbeta primers. Assay used: immunoSEQ multiplex PCR; TCRdb lists only in-frame clones, some missing. The profile covers roughly 220,000 clones, with roughly 80% appearing a single time and 2.5% to 3% taken by the ten largest. The germline gives CDR1 LNHNV, CDR2 YYDKDF (reference sequence). V dropped 3 bases and J dropped 4; count of bases not matched to a gene: 19. CDR3 length: 19 residues. On this clone itself: Its target is not known.

Source material: PBMCs. This sequence originates from a young man in good health and CMV-seronegative. V is TRBV15 and J is TRBJ1-2; 8 bases agree with TRBD1. The CDR3 DNA reads as TGTGCCACCAGCAGTCTCAACGAGGGCAGGGGGCAACGGGGCTATGGCTACACCTTC. Translation: CATSSLNEGRGQRGYGYTF.